This passage covers 7 T cell receptor beta chains from one sample sequenced in a study of cytotoxic CD8 clonotypes in ibrutinib-treated CLL. Generated by immunoSEQ multiplex PCR, the TCRdb table keeps only in-frame clones and is missing some. The sample records approximately 70,000 clones, 65% to 85% being singletons. The material sequenced was PBMCs, taken at disease progression, from a patient treated with ibrutinib. Receptors were obtained from a human donor with chronic lymphocytic leukemia.

The chain employs TRBV7-2 and TRBJ2-5; D might be TRBD2 (6 bases). With the DNA end fitting TRBJ2-7 better, the J assignment may be wrong. CDR3 length: 16 residues. The germline V gene has CDR1 SGHTA and CDR2 FQGNSA. The DNA of the CDR3 is TGTGCCAGCAGCTCAAGGGGACTCGGCTACTCCTACGAGCAGTACTTC. This codes for CASSSRGLGYSYEQYF.

This chain links TRBV2 with TRBJ2-7; D is unclear. Germline V gene sequence: CDR1 SNHLY, CDR2 FYNNEI. V was trimmed by 0 bases and J by 4 bases, leaving 7 bases between them. The CDR3 is 13 residues long. CDR3 loop: CASSEALRYEQYF. DNA of the CDR3: TGTGCCAGCAGTGAAGCGCTCCGGTACGAGCAGTACTTC.

This clone showed up just once. This chain links TRBV19 with TRBJ1-5; 10 positions match TRBD1. CDR1 and CDR2 from the germline V gene are LNHDA and SQIVND (reference sequence). V lost 1 base and J lost 11; bases outside the gene matches: 8. The CDR3 loop spans 15 amino acids. The CDR3 sequence is CASSIAGQGVTAQHF. For the CDR3, the DNA is TGTGCCAGTAGTATAGCCGGACAGGGGGTCACGGCCCAGCATTTT.

The CDR3 spells CASSINSNQPQHF. The CDR3 nucleotides read TGTGCCAGCAGCATTAATAGCAATCAGCCCCAGCATTTT. The rearrangement uses TRBV6-1 and TRBJ1-5; D is ambiguous. This CDR3 has 13 residues. Trimming removed 6 bases from V and 0 bases from J, with 6 bases in between. Germline lookup yields CDR1 MNHNS and CDR2 SASEGT.

CDR3 nucleotide sequence: TGTGCCAGCAGCTTCCAGGGGGCTAACACTGAAGCTTTCTTT. Translated, it gives CASSFQGANTEAFF. The V and J genes are TRBV11-3 and TRBJ1-1; 8 positions agree with TRBD1. The J segment lost 2 bases and the V segment lost 3 bases, leaving 2 bases of the junction unmatched. The germline V gene has CDR1 SGHNT and CDR2 YENEEA. The CDR3 has 14 residues.

This chain joins TRBV27 and TRBJ1-4; 10 bases map to TRBD1. Germline V CDR1 and CDR2: MNHEY, SMNVEV (reference sequence). The CDR3 is made up of 13 amino acids. V lost 4 bases and J lost 7; bases outside the gene matches: 0. The chain's CDR3 is CASSWTGGEKLFF. CDR3 coding DNA: TGTGCCAGCAGTTGGACAGGGGGTGAAAAACTGTTTTTT.

This clone was seen only once. The rearrangement uses TRBV30 and TRBJ1-2; D may be TRBD1 (5 bases). Germline loops: CDR1 GTSNPN, CDR2 SVGIG (reference sequence). Trimming took 3 bases from V and 8 from J, leaving 16 bases between them. This CDR3 has 13 residues. The CDR3 nucleotides are TGTGCCTGGAGCCGTCCCGGGACTTTCGGCTACACCTTC. Protein product: CAWSRPGTFGYTF.